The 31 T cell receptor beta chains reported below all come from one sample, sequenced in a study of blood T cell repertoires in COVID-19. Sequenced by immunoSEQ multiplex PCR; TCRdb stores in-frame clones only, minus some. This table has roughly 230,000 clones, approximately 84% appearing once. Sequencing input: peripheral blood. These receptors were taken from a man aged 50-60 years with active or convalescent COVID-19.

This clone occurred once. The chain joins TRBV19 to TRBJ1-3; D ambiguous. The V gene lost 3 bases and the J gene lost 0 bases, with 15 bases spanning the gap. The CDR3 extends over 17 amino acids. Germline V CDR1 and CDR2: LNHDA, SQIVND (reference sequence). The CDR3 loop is CASSIRLWASSGNTIYF. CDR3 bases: TGTGCCAGTAGTATTCGGCTGTGGGCCAGCTCTGGAAACACCATATATTTT.

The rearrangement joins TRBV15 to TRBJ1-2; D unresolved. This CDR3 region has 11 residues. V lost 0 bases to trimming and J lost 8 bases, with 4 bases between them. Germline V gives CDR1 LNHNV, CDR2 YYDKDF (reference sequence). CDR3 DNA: TGTGCCACCAGCAGAGATAGCGGCTACACCTTC. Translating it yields CATSRDSGYTF.

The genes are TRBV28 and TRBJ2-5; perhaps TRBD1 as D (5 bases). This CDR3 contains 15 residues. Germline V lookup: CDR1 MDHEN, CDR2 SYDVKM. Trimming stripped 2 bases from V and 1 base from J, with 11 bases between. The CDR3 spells CASSLKGFGQETQYF. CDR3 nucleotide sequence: TGTGCCAGCAGTTTAAAGGGGTTCGGCCAAGAGACCCAGTACTTC.

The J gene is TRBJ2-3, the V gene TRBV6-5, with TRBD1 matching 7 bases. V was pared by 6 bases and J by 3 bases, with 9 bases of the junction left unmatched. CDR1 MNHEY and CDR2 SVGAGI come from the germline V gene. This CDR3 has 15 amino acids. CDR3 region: CASSRDSRGTDTQYF. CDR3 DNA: TGTGCCAGCAGCAGGGACAGCCGGGGAACAGATACGCAGTATTTT.

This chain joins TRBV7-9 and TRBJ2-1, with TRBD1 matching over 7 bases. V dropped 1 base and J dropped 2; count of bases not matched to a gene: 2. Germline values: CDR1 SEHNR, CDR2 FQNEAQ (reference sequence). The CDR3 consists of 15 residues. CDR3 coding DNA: TGTGCCAGCAGCTTAGTAGGGGGCGCCTACAATGAGCAGTTCTTC. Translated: CASSLVGGAYNEQFF.

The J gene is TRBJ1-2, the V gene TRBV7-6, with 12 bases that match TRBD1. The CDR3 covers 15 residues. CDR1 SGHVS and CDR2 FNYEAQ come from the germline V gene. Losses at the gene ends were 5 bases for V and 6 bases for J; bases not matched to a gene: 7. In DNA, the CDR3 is TGTGCCAGCAGCACCATCGGGACAGGGGGCGATGGCTACACCTTC. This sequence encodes CASSTIGTGGDGYTF.

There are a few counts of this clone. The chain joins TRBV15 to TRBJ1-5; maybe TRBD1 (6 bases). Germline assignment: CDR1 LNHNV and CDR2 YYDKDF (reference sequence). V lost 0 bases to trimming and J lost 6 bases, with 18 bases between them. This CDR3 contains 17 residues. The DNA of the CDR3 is TGTGCCACCAGCAGAGATTGGTTAGGAGCAGGGGTTCAGCCCCAGCATTTT. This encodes CATSRDWLGAGVQPQHF.

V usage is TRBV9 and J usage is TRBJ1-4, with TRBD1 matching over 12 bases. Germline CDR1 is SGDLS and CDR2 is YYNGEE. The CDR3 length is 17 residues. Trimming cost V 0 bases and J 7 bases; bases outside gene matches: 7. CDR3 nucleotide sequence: TGTGCCAGCAGCGTAGGGGGGACAGGGGGCGCCGGTGAAAAACTGTTTTTT. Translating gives CASSVGGTGGAGEKLFF.

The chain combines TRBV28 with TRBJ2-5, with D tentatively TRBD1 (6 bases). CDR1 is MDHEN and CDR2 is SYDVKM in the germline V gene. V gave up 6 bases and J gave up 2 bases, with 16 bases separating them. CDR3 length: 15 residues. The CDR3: CASSPIQGGQETQYF. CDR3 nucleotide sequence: TGTGCCAGCAGCCCGATACAGGGTGGGCAAGAGACCCAGTACTTC.

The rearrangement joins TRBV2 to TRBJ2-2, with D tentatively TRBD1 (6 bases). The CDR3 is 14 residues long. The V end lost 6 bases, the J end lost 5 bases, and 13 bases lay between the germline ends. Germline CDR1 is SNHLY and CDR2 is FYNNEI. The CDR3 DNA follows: TGTGCCAGCAGGGTCAGGGGTGGGACCGGGGAGCTGTTTTTT. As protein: CASRVRGGTGELFF.

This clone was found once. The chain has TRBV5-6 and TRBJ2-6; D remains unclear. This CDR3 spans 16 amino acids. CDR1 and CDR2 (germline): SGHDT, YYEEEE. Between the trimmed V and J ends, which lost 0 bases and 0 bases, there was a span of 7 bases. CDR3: CASSLVVGSGANVLTF. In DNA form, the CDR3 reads TGTGCCAGCAGCTTGGTGGTCGGCTCTGGGGCCAACGTCCTGACTTTC.

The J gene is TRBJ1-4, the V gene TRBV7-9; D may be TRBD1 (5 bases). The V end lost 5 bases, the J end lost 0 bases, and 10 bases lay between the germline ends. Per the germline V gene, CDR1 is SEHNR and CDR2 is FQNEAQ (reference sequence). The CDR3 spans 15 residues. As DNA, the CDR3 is TGTGCCAGCAGCGGAGGGGAGTCAACTAATGAAAAACTGTTTTTT. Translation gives CASSGGESTNEKLFF.

The CDR3 DNA reads as TGTGCCAGTATGGCATTCCAAGAGACCCAGTACTTC. It yields the protein CASMAFQETQYF. V gene TRBV28 combines with J gene TRBJ2-5; D is ambiguous. Trimming left V 9 bases short and J 1 base short, with 9 bases between. The CDR3 length is 12 residues. Germline CDR1 MDHEN, CDR2 SYDVKM.

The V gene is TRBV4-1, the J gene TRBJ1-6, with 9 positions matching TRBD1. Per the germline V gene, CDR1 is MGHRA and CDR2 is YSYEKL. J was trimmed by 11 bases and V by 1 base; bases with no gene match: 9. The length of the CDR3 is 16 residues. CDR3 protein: CASSQAGQGNRAPLHF. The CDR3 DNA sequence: TGCGCCAGCAGCCAAGCGGGACAGGGAAATCGTGCACCCCTCCACTTT.

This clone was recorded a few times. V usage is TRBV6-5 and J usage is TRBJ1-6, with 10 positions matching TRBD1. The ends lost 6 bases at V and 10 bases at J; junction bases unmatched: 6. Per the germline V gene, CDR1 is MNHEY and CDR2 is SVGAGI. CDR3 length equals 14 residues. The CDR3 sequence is CASSRDRGNSPLHF. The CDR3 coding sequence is TGTGCCAGCAGCCGGGACAGGGGAAACTCACCCCTCCACTTT.

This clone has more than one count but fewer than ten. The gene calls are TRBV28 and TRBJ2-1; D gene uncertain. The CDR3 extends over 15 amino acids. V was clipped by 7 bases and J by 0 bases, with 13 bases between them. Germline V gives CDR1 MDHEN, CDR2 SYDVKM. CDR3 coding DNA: TGTGCCAGCATTCCTAGACTGGGCTCCTACAATGAGCAGTTCTTC. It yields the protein CASIPRLGSYNEQFF.

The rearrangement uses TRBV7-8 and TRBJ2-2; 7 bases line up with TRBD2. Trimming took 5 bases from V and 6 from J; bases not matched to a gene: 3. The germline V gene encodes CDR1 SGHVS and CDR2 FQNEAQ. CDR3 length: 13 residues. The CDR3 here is CASSVGRAGELFF. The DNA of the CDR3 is TGTGCCAGCAGCGTTGGGAGGGCCGGGGAGCTGTTTTTT.

CDR3 nucleotide sequence: TGTGCCTGGAGTCTAAGGGGGCTAGCCAAAAACATTCAGTACTTC. This encodes CAWSLRGLAKNIQYF. This chain links TRBV30 with TRBJ2-4; 7 bases agree with TRBD1. Germline values: CDR1 GTSNPN, CDR2 SVGIG (reference sequence). The CDR3 extends over 15 amino acids. V lost 2 bases to trimming and J lost 0 bases; unmatched junction nucleotides: 4. Based on the CDR3 plus reference TRBV30 and TRBJ2-4, the full variable domain is SQTIHQWPATLVQPVGSPLSLECTVEGTSNPNLYWYRQAAGRGLQLLFYSVGIGQISSEVPQNLSASRPQDRQFILSSKKLLLSDSGFYLCAWSLRGLAKNIQYFGAGTRLSVL.

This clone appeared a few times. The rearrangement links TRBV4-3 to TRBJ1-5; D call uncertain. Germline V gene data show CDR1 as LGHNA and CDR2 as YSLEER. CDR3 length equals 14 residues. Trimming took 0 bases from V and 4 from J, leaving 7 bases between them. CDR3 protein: CASSQDRSNQPQHF. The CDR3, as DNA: TGCGCCAGCAGCCAAGATCGGAGTAATCAGCCCCAGCATTTT.

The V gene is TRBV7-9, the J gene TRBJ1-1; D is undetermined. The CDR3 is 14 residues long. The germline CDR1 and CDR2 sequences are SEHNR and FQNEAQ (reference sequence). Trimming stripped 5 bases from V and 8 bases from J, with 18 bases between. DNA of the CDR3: TGTGCCAGCAGCACGACAAAACACCCCAGAGAAGCTTTCTTT. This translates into CASSTTKHPREAFF.

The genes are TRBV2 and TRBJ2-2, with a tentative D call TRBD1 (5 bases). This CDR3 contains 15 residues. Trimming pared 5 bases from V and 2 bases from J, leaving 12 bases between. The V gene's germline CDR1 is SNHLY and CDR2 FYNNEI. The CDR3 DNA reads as TGTGCCAGCAGTCGACAGCTTTTCAACACCGGGGAGCTGTTTTTT. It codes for CASSRQLFNTGELFF.

The CDR3, as DNA: TGTGCCAGCAGCCCCTTGTGGGGCTCGGGCGGCTACACCTTC. As protein: CASSPLWGSGGYTF. The chain combines TRBV11-2 with TRBJ1-2, with D perhaps TRBD1 (5 bases). The germline V gene has CDR1 SGHAT and CDR2 FQNNGV. There are 14 residues in the CDR3. Trimming removed 5 bases at V and 8 bases at J, with 18 bases between.

This CDR3 reads CASSSGNSPLHF. The CDR3, as DNA: TGTGCCAGCAGTTCAGGGAATTCACCCCTCCACTTT. The V gene is TRBV28, the J gene TRBJ1-6; D perhaps matches TRBD1 (5 bases). V shed 4 bases and J shed 7 bases, with 5 bases lying between them. CDR1 is MDHEN and CDR2 is SYDVKM in the germline V gene. This CDR3 spans 12 amino acids.

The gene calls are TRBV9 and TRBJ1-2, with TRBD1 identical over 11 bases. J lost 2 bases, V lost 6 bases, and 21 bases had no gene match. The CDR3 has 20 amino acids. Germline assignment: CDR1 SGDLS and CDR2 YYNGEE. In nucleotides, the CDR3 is TGTGCCAGCAACAATCCCTTAGATCCGGGGACAGGGGGTCACAACTATGGCTACACCTTC. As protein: CASNNPLDPGTGGHNYGYTF.

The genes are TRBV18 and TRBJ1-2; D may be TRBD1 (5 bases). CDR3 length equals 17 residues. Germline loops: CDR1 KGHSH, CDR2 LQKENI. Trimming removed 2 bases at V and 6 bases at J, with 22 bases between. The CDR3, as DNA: TGTGCCAGCTCACCAATAAGTTTCCGGGACTCAAGGAATGGCTACACCTTC. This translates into CASSPISFRDSRNGYTF.

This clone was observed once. This CDR3 reads CASSSLDRAPYEQYF. The CDR3 coding sequence is TGTGCCAGTAGTTCCCTAGACAGGGCACCCTACGAGCAGTACTTC. V gene TRBV19 combines with J gene TRBJ2-7, with 7 bases matching TRBD1. This CDR3 contains 15 residues. The V segment lost 5 bases and the J segment 2 bases; nucleotides outside the gene matches: 9. Looked up from germline, CDR1 is LNHDA and CDR2 is SQIVND (reference sequence).

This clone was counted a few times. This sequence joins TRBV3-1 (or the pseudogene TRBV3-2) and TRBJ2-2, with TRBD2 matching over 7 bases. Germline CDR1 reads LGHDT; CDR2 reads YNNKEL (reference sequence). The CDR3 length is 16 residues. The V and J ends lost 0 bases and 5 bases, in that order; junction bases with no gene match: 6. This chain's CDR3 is CASSQEAGRGTGELFF. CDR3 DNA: TGTGCCAGCAGCCAAGAAGCGGGGCGGGGGACCGGGGAGCTGTTTTTT.

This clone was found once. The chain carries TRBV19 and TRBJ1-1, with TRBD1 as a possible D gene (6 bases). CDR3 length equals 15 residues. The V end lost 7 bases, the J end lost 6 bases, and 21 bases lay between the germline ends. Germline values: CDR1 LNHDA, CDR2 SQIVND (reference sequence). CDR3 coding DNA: TGTGCCAGTACCGGAGGTCACAGGGTGGTCGCTGAAGCTTTCTTT. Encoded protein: CASTGGHRVVAEAFF.

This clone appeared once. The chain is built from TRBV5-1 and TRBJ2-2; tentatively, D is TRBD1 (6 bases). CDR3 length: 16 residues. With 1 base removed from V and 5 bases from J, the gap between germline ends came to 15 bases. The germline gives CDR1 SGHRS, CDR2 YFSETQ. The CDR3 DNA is TGCGCCAGCAGCTTGTTAGGGCAGGGGCGGACCGGGGAGCTGTTTTTT. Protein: CASSLLGQGRTGELFF. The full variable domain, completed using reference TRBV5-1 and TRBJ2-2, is KAGVTQTPRYLIKTRGQQVTLSCSPISGHRSVSWYQQTPGQGLQFLFEYFSETQRNKGNFPGRFSGRQFSNSRSEMNVSTLELGDSALYLCASSLLGQGRTGELFFGEGSRLTVL.

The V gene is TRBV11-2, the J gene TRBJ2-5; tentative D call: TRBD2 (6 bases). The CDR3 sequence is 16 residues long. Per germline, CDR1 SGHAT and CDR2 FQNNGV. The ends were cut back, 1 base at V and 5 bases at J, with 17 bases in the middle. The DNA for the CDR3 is TGTGCCAGCAGCTTAGTAGGGTCTGGCGGGGCGGAGACCCAGTACTTC. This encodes CASSLVGSGGAETQYF.

In nucleotides, the CDR3 is TGTGCCAGCAGCCCTCACTTAGAGAACACTGAAGCTTTCTTT. As protein: CASSPHLENTEAFF. The chain carries TRBV9 and TRBJ1-1; D is ambiguous. Trimming removed 4 bases from V and 1 base from J, with 11 bases in between. Looked up from germline, CDR1 is SGDLS and CDR2 is YYNGEE. CDR3 size: 14 residues.